This is a list of T cell receptor beta chains from one sample in a study of prognosis after radiotherapy for stage I lung cancer. Each CDR3 protein gets one entry after TCRdb re-called the multiplex PCR reads with MiXCR. The data show 20,000 or so distinct CDR3 sequences, with around 24% seen just once and 22% held by the top ten. The material sequenced was PBMCs, taken before or after stereotactic body radiation therapy (not recorded which). These receptors all stem from a donor of 50 years or more with non-small cell lung cancer. Both conserved end residues are part of each CDR3.

TRBV6-5 CASSYSGRGYEQYF
TRBV6-2/TRBV6-3 CASSSERANTGELFF
TRBV20-1 CSARNNQDWEQYF
TRBV19 CASSLLPTGGYEQYF
TRBV19 CATGTGKIHDEQFF
TRBV6-1 CASSLAGEANEQFF
TRBV7-6 CASRSPTSGRRDEQFF
TRBV28 CVSSFLYGEATNEKLFF
TRBV20-1 CSATNRVKRAEAFF
TRBV20-1 CSTDDGLALVYEQYF
TRBV20-1 CSGSQGRTEAFF
TRBV6-4 CANRSARNTGELFF
TRBV12-3/TRBV12-4 CASSWGSGEINEQFF
TRBV28 CASSLAAGSHYGYTF
TRBV20-1 CSARDLRGGSYNEQFF
TRBV6-6 CASSYYARLGPGKLFF
TRBV5-1 CASSDGDPNGAEQYF
TRBV6-2/TRBV6-3 CASSYETVPYGYTF
TRBV7-9 CASSLGGLDTEAFF
TRBV18 CASSPAGGSYEQYF
TRBV7-2 CASSLYQGEQFF
TRBV12-3/TRBV12-4 CASSLLAGVKAYGANVLTF
TRBV15 CATSRDPQRGSGRATEQYF
TRBV27 CASSLFGGRSDTQYF
TRBV3-1 CASSQDSGSNEKLFF
TRBV7-6 CASSQILQGREQYF
TRBV19 CASSIISDAVLAKQFF
TRBV10-2 CASSESKATYTDTQYF
TRBV5-1 CASSPDFGRGGDTQYF
TRBV11-2 CASQHRTESYEQYF
TRBV7-8 CASSGLRDQPQHF
TRBV12-3/TRBV12-4 CASSVDRGNSPLHF
TRBV27 CASSLGGYETQYF
TRBV4-1 CASSQDSWQINIQYF
TRBV12-5 CASGSDRGTKTQYF
TRBV28 CASSFVSTEAFF
TRBV6-1 CASSLWDMVSEQYF
TRBV27 CARRTFSYEQYF
TRBV3-1 CASSRLLAANEQFF
TRBV12-3/TRBV12-4 CASSPGGDGNGYTF
TRBV28 CASNRAAVPQETQYF
TRBV7-8 CASSSIVDSGTSGSGGDEQFF
TRBV15 CATSRDSNTGTGSNEQFF